This entry lists 19 T cell receptor beta chains sequenced from one sample in a study of cytomegalovirus exposure and HLA in healthy donors. Profiling relied on immunoSEQ multiplex PCR, and the TCRdb table lists in-frame clones only, not all of them. The sample has 80,000 to 95,000 clones, under 95% seen once; the top ten hold about 1.1%. Sequencing was performed on PBMCs. The receptors derive from a woman under 40 in good health and CMV-seropositive.

This sequence joins TRBV5-4 and TRBJ2-5; 8 bases align to TRBD2. The V and J ends lost 3 bases and 2 bases, in that order; junction bases with no gene match: 3. The germline V gene has CDR1 SGHNT and CDR2 YYREEE (reference sequence). The CDR3 runs to 14 residues. The CDR3 loop is CASSWGLEQETQYF. CDR3 in DNA: TGTGCCAGCAGCTGGGGACTAGAGCAAGAGACCCAGTACTTC.

The chain combines TRBV7-2 with TRBJ1-1, with 9 bases matching TRBD1. V dropped 4 bases and J dropped 1; count of bases not matched to a gene: 1. The CDR3 spans 14 residues. The germline V gene has CDR1 SGHTA and CDR2 FQGNSA. The CDR3 coding sequence is TGTGCCAGCAGCTCACAGGGGGCGAACACTGAAGCTTTCTTT. It translates to CASSSQGANTEAFF.

The genes are TRBV4-1 and TRBJ2-2; TRBD1 agrees at 8 bases. Germline V lookup: CDR1 MGHRA, CDR2 YSYEKL. The V gene end was trimmed by 0 bases and the J gene end by 4 bases; junction bases not matched to a gene: 4. The CDR3 has 16 amino acids. In DNA form, the CDR3 reads TGCGCCAGCAGCCAAGAGGCAGGGGGCTTCACCGGGGAGCTGTTTTTT. Its translation is CASSQEAGGFTGELFF.

This clone was seen only a few times. The sample contains more than one DNA sequence encoding this CDR3. The rearrangement joins TRBV19 to TRBJ2-5; 7 nucleotides match TRBD2. CDR3 length equals 13 residues. The trim removed 4 bases at V and 2 bases at J, leaving 1 base unmatched. Looked up from germline, CDR1 is LNHDA and CDR2 is SQIVND (reference sequence). For the CDR3, the DNA is TGTGCCAGTAGTACTAGCGGACAAGAGACCCAGTACTTC. The encoded protein is CASSTSGQETQYF.

CDR3 nucleotide sequence: TGTGCCAGCAGGGACATCAACAATGAGCAGTTCTTC. Its protein is CASRDINNEQFF. The chain couples TRBV2 to TRBJ2-1, with a weak D call TRBD1 (5 bases). Germline CDR1 is SNHLY and CDR2 is FYNNEI. With 6 bases removed from V and 5 bases from J, the gap between germline ends came to 8 bases. The CDR3 has 12 amino acids.

V is TRBV13 and J is TRBJ2-7, with 10 bases that match TRBD2. Germline CDR1 and CDR2: PRHDT and FYEKMQ (reference sequence). The CDR3 has 15 amino acids. Trimming removed 6 bases from V and 5 bases from J; junction bases left unmatched: 10. The CDR3 nucleotides are TGTGCCAGCAGAGGATTAGCGGGAGGTACTAACGAGCAGTACTTC. Protein: CASRGLAGGTNEQYF.

This CDR3 reads CASSQGFRGPNTEAFF. The CDR3 DNA follows: TGCGCCAGCAGCCAAGGCTTTAGGGGGCCGAACACTGAAGCTTTCTTT. This sequence joins TRBV4-3 and TRBJ1-1, with TRBD1 matching over 7 bases. This CDR3 contains 16 residues. J gave up 1 base and V 1 base, and 6 bases lay outside the gene matches. Germline lookup yields CDR1 LGHNA and CDR2 YSLEER.

Only one count was recorded for this clone. The V and J genes are TRBV10-3 and TRBJ2-7, with TRBD2 as a possible D gene (6 bases). Deletions cut 7 bases from V and 2 bases from J, with 12 bases between. Germline values: CDR1 ENHRY, CDR2 SYGVKD. CDR3 length equals 13 residues. The CDR3 region is CAIMRTTPYEQYF. CDR3 DNA sequence: TGTGCCATCATGAGGACTACTCCCTACGAGCAGTACTTC.

The chain couples TRBV6-1 to TRBJ2-5, with D unresolved. V shed 1 base and J shed 2 bases, with 5 bases lying between them. Germline V lookup: CDR1 MNHNS, CDR2 SASEGT. CDR3 length equals 13 residues. CDR3 protein: CASSEGTQETQYF. DNA of the CDR3: TGTGCCAGCAGTGAAGGAACACAAGAGACCCAGTACTTC.

The gene calls are TRBV10-3 and TRBJ1-4; TRBD1 matches at 7 bases. The germline gives CDR1 ENHRY, CDR2 SYGVKD. The CDR3 consists of 16 residues. V shed 4 bases, J shed 4 bases, and the junction held 9 bases outside the gene matches. The CDR3 is CAISALGTADNEKLFF. In DNA, the CDR3 is TGTGCCATCAGTGCCCTGGGGACAGCGGATAATGAAAAACTGTTTTTT.

This chain uses TRBV7-3 with TRBJ2-5; a possible D gene is TRBD2 (5 bases). V was shortened by 2 bases and J by 4 bases, with 17 bases between the two germline ends. Germline CDR1 and CDR2: SGHTA and FQGTGA. The CDR3 length is 16 residues. DNA for the CDR3: TGTGCCAGCAGCTTATATGGTGGTGAGGGTCCAGAGACCCAGTACTTC. Amino acid sequence: CASSLYGGEGPETQYF.

The gene calls are TRBV18 and TRBJ1-4, with D possibly TRBD1 on 6 matching bases. Germline CDR1 and CDR2: KGHSH and LQKENI. V lost 4 bases and J 2 bases, leaving 14 bases between the germline ends. The CDR3 has 16 amino acids. The DNA of the CDR3 is TGTGCCAGCTCACACGTACAGGGTTCTACTAATGAAAAACTGTTTTTT. This translates into CASSHVQGSTNEKLFF.

The V and J genes are TRBV13 and TRBJ2-1; 13 bases match TRBD2. Germline V CDR1 and CDR2: PRHDT, FYEKMQ (reference sequence). The V segment lost 3 bases and the J segment 8 bases; nucleotides outside the gene matches: 10. The CDR3 is made up of 17 amino acids. CDR3 residues: CASSFGTSGRAVDEQFF. In nucleotides, the CDR3 is TGTGCCAGCAGCTTTGGTACTAGCGGGAGGGCCGTCGATGAGCAGTTCTTC. The entire variable domain, with the rest obtained from reference TRBV13 and TRBJ2-1, is as follows: AAGVIQSPRHLIKEKRETATLKCYPIPRHDTVYWYQQGPGQDPQFLISFYEKMQSDKGSIPDRFSAQQFSDYHSELNMSSLELGDSALYFCASSFGTSGRAVDEQFFGPGTRLTVL.

The CDR3 here is CASSLDTAGNTIYF. The CDR3 nucleotides are TGCGCCAGCAGCTTAGACACGGCCGGAAACACCATATATTTT. The chain couples TRBV5-1 to TRBJ1-3; D ambiguous. Trimming took 2 bases from V and 4 from J, leaving 10 bases between them. Per germline, CDR1 SGHRS and CDR2 YFSETQ. CDR3 size: 14 residues.

CDR3 coding DNA: TGTGCCAGCAGCTCAGACAGGCCCCTCTCCTACAATGAGCAGTTCTTC. Amino acids: CASSSDRPLSYNEQFF. The chain recombines TRBV5-4 with TRBJ2-1, with D perhaps TRBD1 (6 bases). This CDR3 is built from 16 residues. Germline values: CDR1 SGHNT, CDR2 YYREEE (reference sequence). Deletions cut 3 bases from V and 0 bases from J, with 13 bases between.

The CDR3 protein is CASSSLAGGPNEQFF. The CDR3 DNA sequence: TGCGCCAGCAGCTCGCTAGCGGGAGGGCCTAATGAGCAGTTCTTC. The rearrangement joins TRBV5-1 to TRBJ2-1; 12 bases match TRBD2. V shed 3 bases, J shed 7 bases, and the junction held 5 bases outside the gene matches. The CDR3 has 15 residues. The germline CDR1 and CDR2 sequences are SGHRS and YFSETQ.

The genes are TRBV28 and TRBJ2-7; 8 bases are shared with TRBD2. The CDR3 consists of 14 residues. Germline loops: CDR1 MDHEN, CDR2 SYDVKM. V lost 2 bases, J lost 5 bases, and 5 bases stayed unmatched. CDR3 DNA: TGTGCCAGCAGTTTACAGCGGGAGCGTAACGAGCAGTACTTC. Amino acids: CASSLQRERNEQYF.

The rearrangement links TRBV29-1 to TRBJ1-5; D gene uncertain. Germline loops: CDR1 SQVTM, CDR2 ANQGSEA. Trimming took off 7 bases at V and 2 bases at J, with 9 bases between the two ends. The CDR3 length is 12 residues. The CDR3 loop reads CSAGGGNQPQHF. In DNA, the CDR3 is TGCAGCGCTGGAGGTGGCAATCAGCCCCAGCATTTT.

V and J are TRBV4-2 and TRBJ1-2; no definite D call. Between the trimmed V and J ends, which lost 0 bases and 8 bases, there was a span of 16 bases. There are 15 residues in the CDR3. CDR1 and CDR2 (germline): LGHNA, YNFKEQ. CDR3 residues: CASSQDTSGGRGYTF. The CDR3, as DNA: TGTGCCAGCAGCCAAGATACCAGTGGAGGTCGGGGCTACACCTTC.